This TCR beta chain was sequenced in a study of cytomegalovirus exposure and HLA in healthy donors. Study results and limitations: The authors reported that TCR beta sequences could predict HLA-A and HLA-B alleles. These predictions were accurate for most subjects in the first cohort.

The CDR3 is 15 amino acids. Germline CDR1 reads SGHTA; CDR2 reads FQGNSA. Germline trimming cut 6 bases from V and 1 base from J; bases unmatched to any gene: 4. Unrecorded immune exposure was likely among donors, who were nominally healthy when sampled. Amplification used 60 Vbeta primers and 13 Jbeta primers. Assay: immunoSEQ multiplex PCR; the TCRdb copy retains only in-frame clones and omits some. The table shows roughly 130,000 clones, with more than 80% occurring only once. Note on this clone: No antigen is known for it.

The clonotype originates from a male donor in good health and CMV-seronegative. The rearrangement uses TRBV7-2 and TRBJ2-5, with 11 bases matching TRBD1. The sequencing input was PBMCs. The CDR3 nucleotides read TGTGCCAGCAGTACGGGACAGGGGGGCCAAGAGACCCAGTACTTC. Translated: CASSTGQGGQETQYF.